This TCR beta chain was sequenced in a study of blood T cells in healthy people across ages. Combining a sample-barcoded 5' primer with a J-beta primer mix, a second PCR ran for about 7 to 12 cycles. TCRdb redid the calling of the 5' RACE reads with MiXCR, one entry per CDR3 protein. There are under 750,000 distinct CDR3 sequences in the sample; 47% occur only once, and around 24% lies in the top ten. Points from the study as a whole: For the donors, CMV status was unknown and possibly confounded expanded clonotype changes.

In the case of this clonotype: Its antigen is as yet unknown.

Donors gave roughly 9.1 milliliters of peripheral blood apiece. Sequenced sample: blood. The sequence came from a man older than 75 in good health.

The CDR3 region is CASSEETSGCNEQFF. DNA for the CDR3: TGTGCCAGCAGTGAAGAGACTAGCGGTTGCAATGAGCAGTTCTTC. V gene TRBV2 combines with J gene TRBJ2-1, with TRBD2 matching over 9 bases. The CDR3 runs to 15 residues. CDR1 is SNHLY and CDR2 is FYNNEI in the germline V gene. V lost 1 base, J lost 6 bases, and 4 bases stayed unmatched.